This TCR beta chain was recovered during a study of OX40 agonist ivuxolimab in advanced cancers. V was cut by 4 bases and J by 7 bases, with 18 bases left in between. Germline V gene lookup returns CDR1 SGHNT and CDR2 YYREEE (reference sequence). The CDR3 has 15 amino acids. Profiling relied on immunoSEQ multiplex PCR, and the TCRdb table lists in-frame clones only, not all of them. The sample gives over 60,000 clones, 80% to 90% of which show up once; around 3.6% is in the top ten. The clonotype comes from an adult with an advanced solid tumor such as melanoma, head and neck, liver or kidney cancer. The chain joins TRBV5-4 to TRBJ2-1; D may be TRBD1 or TRBD2 (7 bases each). Sequenced material: CD4+ or CD8+ T cells sorted from blood, taken in a trial of the OX40 agonist ivuxolimab. CDR3 in DNA: TGTGCCAGCAGCCTCGGGACAGACGGGGGGAATGAGCAGTTCTTC. This encodes CASSLGTDGGNEQFF.